This T cell receptor (beta chain) was retrieved from a study of blood T cell repertoires in COVID-19. Study overall: The analysed material was cDNA or gDNA that came from T cells, B-cell-depleted T cells, or PBMCs.

This CDR3 is 15 amino acids long. Germline values: CDR1 MNHEY, CDR2 SVGAGI. V was clipped by 3 bases and J by 7 bases; unmatched bases: 6. Clones were sequenced by immunoSEQ multiplex PCR, and TCRdb holds only the in-frame ones, with some missing. The sample has more than 200,000 clones; 85% to 90% are singletons. The chain is built from TRBV6-5 and TRBJ1-5, with 10 bases identical to TRBD1. Sequencing was performed on peripheral blood. This clonotype was sampled from a woman aged 60-70 years with COVID-19, enrolled during active disease. The CDR3 DNA sequence: TGTGCCAGCAGTTATCTCCCGGGACAGGGGCAGCCCCAGCATTTT. Translating gives CASSYLPGQGQPQHF.